These 27 T cell receptor beta chains originate from one sample sequenced in a study of blood T cell repertoires in COVID-19. Some clones are missing from TCRdb's copy, which holds only in-frame ones; the method was immunoSEQ multiplex PCR. The repertoire includes around 110,000 clones, just under 85% of them detected once, and roughly 7% sits in the top ten. The sequenced sample consisted of peripheral blood. The receptors originated from a man between 65 and 80 years old with active or convalescent COVID-19.

The chain links TRBV30 to TRBJ1-2; D possibly corresponds to TRBD1 (6 bases). V gave up 3 bases and J gave up 3 bases, with 11 bases separating them. Germline V gene sequence: CDR1 GTSNPN, CDR2 SVGIG (reference sequence). The CDR3 is made up of 13 amino acids. CDR3 DNA: TGTGCCTGGAGCACAGGGACCGACTATGGCTACACCTTC. Protein product: CAWSTGTDYGYTF.

This clone was detected only a few times. The chain uses TRBV7-2 and TRBJ1-2; possible D gene TRBD1, 5 bases. The CDR3 has 15 residues. The germline V gene has CDR1 SGHTA and CDR2 FQGNSA. Trimming stripped 1 base from V and 3 bases from J, with 12 bases between. The CDR3 region is CASSLGGGLDYGYTF. The CDR3 DNA reads TGTGCCAGCAGCTTAGGCGGGGGGTTGGACTATGGCTACACCTTC.

The V and J genes are TRBV7-8 and TRBJ2-3; TRBD2 aligns across 8 bases. V dropped 5 bases and J dropped 0; count of bases not matched to a gene: 7. Germline CDR1 is SGHVS and CDR2 is FQNEAQ. The CDR3 is 16 amino acids. The CDR3 nucleotides are TGTGCCAGCAGCCCCAGAGGACTAGCCAGCACAGATACGCAGTATTTT. The encoded protein is CASSPRGLASTDTQYF.

V gene TRBV7-6 combines with J gene TRBJ2-7, with TRBD2 matching over 13 bases. J was trimmed by 1 base and V by 5 bases; bases with no gene match: 5. Germline loops: CDR1 SGHVS, CDR2 FNYEAQ. The CDR3 extends over 16 amino acids. CDR3 region: CASSTPGLAGSYEQYF. In DNA form, the CDR3 reads TGTGCCAGCAGCACCCCGGGACTAGCGGGATCCTACGAGCAGTACTTC. The variable domain in full, completed from reference TRBV7-6 and TRBJ2-7, reads GAGVSQSPRYKVTKRGQDVALRCDPISGHVSLYWYRQALGQGPEFLTYFNYEAQQDKSGLPNDRFSAERPEGSISTLTIQRTEQRDSAMYRCASSTPGLAGSYEQYFGPGTRLTVT.

This chain uses TRBV29-1 with TRBJ2-1, with 11 bases fitting TRBD2. In germline, CDR1 is SQVTM, CDR2 ANQGSEA. The CDR3 spans 15 residues. After removal of 4 bases from V and 3 bases from J, the junction contained 5 bases not matched to a gene. CDR3 nucleotide sequence: TGCAGCGTTGTCTTAGCGGGAGGGGACTACAATGAGCAGTTCTTC. It specifies CSVVLAGGDYNEQFF.

The chain employs TRBV5-5 and TRBJ1-5; D remains ambiguous. The CDR3 contains 17 residues. V lost 0 bases and J 3 bases, leaving 16 bases between the germline ends. Germline V gene lookup returns CDR1 SGHKS and CDR2 YYEKEE (reference sequence). The CDR3 nucleotides are TGTGCCAGCAGCTTGGTTTCCGGGAGAGGTGCCAATCAGCCCCAGCATTTT. It specifies CASSLVSGRGANQPQHF. The full variable domain, with the rest looked up from reference TRBV5-5 and TRBJ1-5, is DAGVTQSPTHLIKTRGQQVTLRCSPISGHKSVSWYQQVLGQGPQFIFQYYEKEERGRGNFPDRFSARQFPNYSSELNVNALLLGDSALYLCASSLVSGRGANQPQHFGDGTRLSIL.

In its sample, this clone was seen once. The V gene is TRBV6-1, the J gene TRBJ2-7, with D maybe TRBD1 (5 bases). Trimming pared 2 bases from V and 6 bases from J, leaving 14 bases between. This CDR3 contains 14 residues. Germline CDR1 reads MNHNS; CDR2 reads SASEGT. This CDR3 reads CASSEWTTLLEQYF. The CDR3, as DNA: TGTGCCAGCAGTGAATGGACAACTCTACTCGAGCAGTACTTC.

The chain combines TRBV20-1 with TRBJ2-3, with a possible D match to TRBD1 (5 bases). The CDR3 loop spans 10 amino acids. With 7 bases removed from V and 5 bases from J, the gap between germline ends came to 7 bases. CDR1 is DFQATT and CDR2 is SNEGSKA in the germline V gene (reference sequence). The DNA of the CDR3 is TGCAGTGGCAGGGAAGATACGCAGTATTTT. As protein: CSGREDTQYF.

The count of this clone is one. The J gene is TRBJ1-6, the V gene TRBV3-1 (or the pseudogene TRBV3-2), with D maybe TRBD1 (6 bases). The CDR3 extends over 14 amino acids. Germline CDR1 is LGHDT and CDR2 is YNNKEL (reference sequence). Between the trimmed V and J ends, which lost 0 bases and 9 bases, there was a span of 9 bases. CDR3 residues: CASSQDTGISPLHF. The CDR3 coding sequence is TGTGCCAGCAGCCAAGATACAGGGATTTCACCCCTCCACTTT.

Notes on this clone: Other DNA sequences in the same sample also yield this CDR3. The rearrangement joins TRBV7-9 to TRBJ2-7, with 8 bases lining up with TRBD1. Germline CDR1 SEHNR, CDR2 FQNEAQ (reference sequence). V lost 3 bases, J lost 3 bases, and 1 base stayed unmatched. The CDR3 runs 13 residues. The CDR3 bases are TGTGCCAGCAGCTTTGGACAGGGCTACGAGCAGTACTTC. Translation gives CASSFGQGYEQYF. Using reference TRBV7-9 and TRBJ2-7 for the parts outside the CDR3, the full variable domain is DTGVSQNPRHKITKRGQNVTFRCDPISEHNRLYWYRQTLGQGPEFLTYFQNEAQLEKSRLLSDRFSAERPKGSFSTLEIQRTEQGDSAMYLCASSFGQGYEQYFGPGTRLTVT.

The genes are TRBV19 and TRBJ2-1; D may be TRBD1 (6 bases). The V gene lost 4 bases and the J gene lost 0 bases, with 13 bases spanning the gap. The CDR3 is 16 residues long. Germline V gene lookup returns CDR1 LNHDA and CDR2 SQIVND (reference sequence). In DNA form, the CDR3 reads TGTGCCAGTAGTACTACTACAGGGAGCTCCTACAATGAGCAGTTCTTC. Residues: CASSTTTGSSYNEQFF. Variable domain in full (rest from reference TRBV19 and TRBJ2-1): DGGITQSPKYLFRKEGQNVTLSCEQNLNHDAMYWYRQDPGQGLRLIYYSQIVNDFQKGDIAEGYSVSREKKESFPLTVTSAQKNPTAFYLCASSTTTGSSYNEQFFGPGTRLTVL.

The rearrangement links TRBV24-1 to TRBJ2-3; D may be TRBD1 (6 bases). There are 15 residues in the CDR3. Looked up from germline, CDR1 is KGHDR and CDR2 is SFDVKD. Trimming took 3 bases from V and 2 from J, leaving 11 bases between them. In DNA, the CDR3 is TGTGCCACCAGTGATGAGGGACAAGACACAGATACGCAGTATTTT. Amino acid sequence: CATSDEGQDTDTQYF.

This chain uses TRBV28 with TRBJ1-2; 7 nucleotides align to TRBD1. The CDR3 loop spans 13 amino acids. J lost 6 bases, V lost 7 bases, and 8 bases had no gene match. Per germline, CDR1 MDHEN and CDR2 SYDVKM. Written as DNA, the CDR3 is TGTGCCAGCACTAATACAGGGGTAGATGGCTACACCTTC. Protein: CASTNTGVDGYTF.

The chain couples TRBV6-8 to TRBJ2-2; 10 positions agree with TRBD2. This CDR3 comprises 19 residues. Germline assignment: CDR1 MNHGY and CDR2 SAAAGT. V lost 3 bases to trimming and J lost 0 bases; unmatched junction nucleotides: 10. CDR3 sequence: CASSYVVSGGISNTGELFF. CDR3 nucleotides: TGTGCCAGCAGTTATGTCGTTAGCGGGGGGATCTCGAACACCGGGGAGCTGTTTTTT.

The V and J genes are TRBV28 and TRBJ2-2; D is possibly TRBD2 (5 bases). The germline V gene has CDR1 MDHEN and CDR2 SYDVKM. V lost 2 bases, J lost 4 bases, and 5 bases lay in between. CDR3 length equals 13 residues. The CDR3, as DNA: TGTGCCAGCAGTTTAAGCGGCACCGGGGAGCTGTTTTTT. Translated: CASSLSGTGELFF.

This clone came up a few times. This chain joins TRBV4-3 and TRBJ1-5, with D uncertain. This CDR3 comprises 15 residues. Germline CDR1 is LGHNA and CDR2 is YSLEER. The V gene lost 3 bases and the J gene lost 6 bases, with 15 bases spanning the gap. This CDR3 reads CASSQNSFSAQPQHF. In DNA, the CDR3 is TGCGCCAGCAGCCAGAACAGCTTTAGCGCTCAGCCCCAGCATTTT.

This clone was seen at least ten times. The chain has TRBV27 and TRBJ1-1, with 8 bases matching TRBD1. After removal of 7 bases from V and 2 bases from J, the junction contained 6 bases not matched to a gene. Germline loops: CDR1 MNHEY, CDR2 SMNVEV (reference sequence). This CDR3 has 14 residues. The CDR3: CASNRQGPNTEAFF. For the CDR3, the DNA is TGTGCCAGCAACAGACAGGGGCCTAACACTGAAGCTTTCTTT.

The chain combines TRBV19 with TRBJ2-6; 9 bases map to TRBD1. The CDR3 runs to 19 residues. CDR1 is LNHDA, CDR2 SQIVND, per germline (reference sequence). The V segment lost 5 bases and the J segment 0 bases; nucleotides outside the gene matches: 11. The CDR3 sequence is CASSQRRTGAPSGANVLTF. DNA of the CDR3: TGTGCCAGTAGTCAGCGGCGGACAGGGGCCCCCTCTGGGGCCAACGTCCTGACTTTC.

The chain is built from TRBV27 and TRBJ1-1; 11 nucleotides align to TRBD1. After removal of 7 bases from V and 7 bases from J, the junction contained 8 bases not matched to a gene. This CDR3 has 14 amino acids. Germline CDR1 is MNHEY and CDR2 is SMNVEV (reference sequence). The CDR3 DNA reads as TGTGCCAGCACACGGACAGGGGGCGTTGGTGAAGCTTTCTTT. Amino acids: CASTRTGGVGEAFF.

V is TRBV19 and J is TRBJ1-2; 11 bases match TRBD1. This CDR3 has 17 amino acids. Germline V gene data show CDR1 as LNHDA and CDR2 as SQIVND (reference sequence). The J segment lost 3 bases and the V segment lost 3 bases, leaving 9 bases of the junction unmatched. CDR3 in DNA: TGTGCCAGTAGTATCCTGAATGGACAGGGGGCCCACTATGGCTACACCTTC. Translating gives CASSILNGQGAHYGYTF.

The V call is TRBV3-1 (or the pseudogene TRBV3-2), the J call TRBJ1-1; D may be TRBD1 (5 bases). The CDR3 sequence is 16 residues long. The germline gives CDR1 LGHDT, CDR2 YNNKEL (reference sequence). V lost 0 bases and J lost 10, with 21 bases in between. The CDR3 loop is CASSQERRLKAGIAFF. In DNA, the CDR3 is TGTGCCAGCAGCCAAGAGCGTCGACTTAAGGCAGGGATAGCTTTCTTT.

The chain carries TRBV7-9 and TRBJ1-3, with D unclear. The CDR3 consists of 15 residues. The V gene's germline CDR1 is SEHNR and CDR2 FQNEAQ (reference sequence). Trimming shortened V by 1 base and J by 0 bases, and 7 bases separated the two germline ends. The CDR3 region is CASSLDQISGNTIYF. Here the CDR3 DNA reads TGTGCCAGCAGCTTAGACCAGATCTCTGGAAACACCATATATTTT.

This rearrangement joins TRBV7-2 to TRBJ1-2; the D gene is possibly TRBD1 (6 bases). The CDR3 contains 15 residues. The germline V gene encodes CDR1 SGHTA and CDR2 FQGNSA. Trimming cost V 8 bases and J 4 bases, with 20 bases left between them. CDR3 sequence (DNA): TGTGCCAGCTCCCGGGGGGGGGCTGAGGGCTATGGCTACACCTTC. Residues: CASSRGGAEGYGYTF.

The V and J genes are TRBV4-3 and TRBJ1-2, with a tentative D call TRBD1 (5 bases). Germline CDR1 reads LGHNA; CDR2 reads YSLEER. The CDR3 covers 16 residues. Trimming took off 0 bases at V and 0 bases at J, with 11 bases between the two ends. CDR3 nucleotides: TGCGCCAGCAGCCAAGATTTTGACAGAGCTAACTATGGCTACACCTTC. Translating it yields CASSQDFDRANYGYTF.

CDR3 sequence reads: CATSRDPGSSYEQYF. As DNA, the CDR3 is TGTGCCACCAGCAGAGATCCGGGTAGCTCCTACGAGCAGTACTTC. The chain is built from TRBV15 and TRBJ2-7; no definite D call. CDR3 length equals 15 residues. V lost 0 bases to trimming and J lost 0 bases, with 9 bases between them. Germline V gene data show CDR1 as LNHNV and CDR2 as YYDKDF (reference sequence).

The V gene is TRBV20-1, the J gene TRBJ2-7; D not resolved. The CDR3 contains 11 residues. Germline CDR1 and CDR2: DFQATT and SNEGSKA (reference sequence). V was shortened by 3 bases and J by 3 bases, with 6 bases between the two germline ends. The CDR3 loop is CSASPDYEQYF. CDR3 in DNA: TGCAGTGCTAGCCCAGACTACGAGCAGTACTTC.

The rearrangement joins TRBV11-3 to TRBJ2-5; 7 nucleotides align to TRBD1. The V segment lost 5 bases and the J segment 6 bases; nucleotides outside the gene matches: 12. Germline V gene lookup returns CDR1 SGHNT and CDR2 YENEEA. The length of the CDR3 is 15 residues. The CDR3 coding sequence is TGTGCCAGCAGCCTCATTTTCGGGACAGATCAGACCCAGTACTTC. It translates to CASSLIFGTDQTQYF.